This note documents a single T cell receptor (beta chain) sequence. Its target is unknown. This entry comes from a study of T-cell reconstitution after alpha-beta-depleted transplantation in children. Study results and limitations: Several hundred graft clones that had expanded were reportedly the source of alpha-beta T cells about two months after transplant. Newly generated T cells supplied most T-cell counts and diversity one year post-transplant. It was surviving recipient T cells and thymic progenitors that gave some patients high TCRbeta diversity at day 60.

Germline V gives CDR1 SGHDN, CDR2 FVKESK. The CDR3 extends over 14 amino acids. Trimming removed 4 bases from V and 0 bases from J, with 10 bases in between. The library targeted TCRbeta and was prepared with unique molecular identifiers. TCRdb itself ran the PCR reads through MiXCR, one entry per CDR3 protein. In the table there are about a million distinct CDR3 sequences, about 29% of which are singletons. J is TRBJ2-7 and V is TRBV14, with D tentatively TRBD2 (5 bases). The sample consisted of PBMCs, mostly from graft donor cells, taken 360 days after TCRalphabeta/CD19-depleted stem cell transplant. The TCR originated in a boy under two years old who had a stem cell transplant for SCID, so the T cells may come from the graft donor. In nucleotides, the CDR3 is TGTGCCAGCAGCCGAGGGAGCAACTCCTACGAGCAGTACTTC. Protein product: CASSRGSNSYEQYF.